A single sample gave rise to the 3 T cell receptor beta chains below, sequenced in a study of OX40 agonist ivuxolimab in advanced cancers. Produced via immunoSEQ multiplex PCR; TCRdb's table is partial and in-frame only. Of more than 20,000 clones listed, approximately 82% are singletons. Sequenced here: CD4+ or CD8+ T cells sorted from blood, sampled in a trial of the OX40 agonist ivuxolimab. The origin of the receptors is an adult with an advanced solid tumor such as melanoma, head and neck, liver or kidney cancer.

The V and J genes are TRBV5-6 and TRBJ2-5, with D perhaps matching TRBD1 or TRBD2 (5 bases each). Per germline, CDR1 SGHDT and CDR2 YYEEEE. V was trimmed by 0 bases and J by 4 bases, leaving 13 bases between them. The CDR3 totals 15 residues. CDR3 in amino acids: CASSLGSVGGETQYF. Here the CDR3 DNA reads TGTGCCAGCAGCTTGGGGTCAGTTGGGGGAGAGACCCAGTACTTC.

This chain connects TRBV30 to TRBJ2-5; TRBD2 might be the D (6 bases). The CDR3 runs to 11 residues. Looked up from germline, CDR1 is GTSNPN and CDR2 is SVGIG (reference sequence). The ends were cut back, 1 base at V and 11 bases at J, with 11 bases in the middle. CDR3 bases: TGTGCCTGGAGTGACCCTCGGGAGCAGTACTTC. It specifies CAWSDPREQYF.

CDR3 protein: CASSRLASSTDTQYF. For the CDR3, the DNA is TGCGCCAGCAGCCGACTAGCGTCTAGCACAGATACGCAGTATTTT. J is TRBJ2-3 and V is TRBV5-1; TRBD2 matches 8 bases. The V gene's germline CDR1 is SGHRS and CDR2 YFSETQ. The V gene end was trimmed by 4 bases and the J gene end by 0 bases; junction bases not matched to a gene: 4. CDR3 length: 15 residues. Based on the CDR3 plus reference TRBV5-1 and TRBJ2-3, the full variable domain is KAGVTQTPRYLIKTRGQQVTLSCSPISGHRSVSWYQQTPGQGLQFLFEYFSETQRNKGNFPGRFSGRQFSNSRSEMNVSTLELGDSALYLCASSRLASSTDTQYFGPGTRLTVL.